The clone carrying this T cell receptor beta chain was seen only a few times. This record belongs to a study of T-cell memory formation after mild COVID-19. TCRdb reprocessed the 5' RACE reads with MiXCR, giving one entry per CDR3 protein. The sample has 150,000 to 200,000 distinct CDR3 sequences, 31% seen once. Germline assignment: CDR1 LGHDT and CDR2 YNNKEL (reference sequence). The length of the CDR3 is 16 residues. V lost 4 bases and J lost 5, with 21 bases in between. Sequenced: PBMCs or a T cell subset sorted from them (not recorded which). The chain links TRBV3-1 to TRBJ2-7, with a weak D call TRBD1 (6 bases). The sequence was collected from an adult woman who had mild COVID-19 (a few samples of this study predate the infection). Cell type and time point are not known. CDR3 nucleotide sequence: TGTGCCAGCAGCCCCCCGAATGGGGGACATAGCCACGAGCAGTACTTC. Protein: CASSPPNGGHSHEQYF.